Each of the 7 T cell receptor beta chains below was sequenced from the same sample in a study of circulating tumor DNA in untreated peripheral T-cell lymphoma. The data were produced by immunoSEQ multiplex PCR, yet TCRdb's version contains in-frame clones alone and is incomplete. The sample includes 6,600 or so clones, 50% to 75% of them seen just once. Source material: tumor tissue. The origin of the receptors is a human donor with peripheral T-cell lymphoma.

The J gene is TRBJ2-1, the V gene TRBV29-1; a weak D match, TRBD1 (6 bases). V dropped 2 bases and J dropped 8 bases, with 10 bases sitting between them. Germline lookup yields CDR1 SQVTM and CDR2 ANQGSEA. The CDR3 runs 12 residues. CDR3 DNA: TGCAGCGTTGAACCAACAGGGCATGAGCAGTTCTTC. Its protein is CSVEPTGHEQFF.

The genes are TRBV28 and TRBJ1-2, with D possibly TRBD1 on 5 matching bases. The germline CDR1 and CDR2 sequences are MDHEN and SYDVKM. The CDR3 consists of 12 residues. Trimming stripped 4 bases from V and 7 bases from J, with 10 bases between. The DNA of the CDR3 is TGTGCCAGCAGTTCCCCAGGGTTTGGCTACACCTTC. Translation: CASSSPGFGYTF.

V gene TRBV6-8 combines with J gene TRBJ2-7; the D gene is possibly TRBD1 (5 bases). With 2 bases removed from V and 7 bases from J, the gap between germline ends came to 9 bases. In germline, CDR1 is MNHGY, CDR2 SAAAGT. The CDR3 contains 12 residues. CDR3 sequence (DNA): TGTGCCAGCAGTTACCCCCGACAGGAGCAGTACTTC. This sequence encodes CASSYPRQEQYF.

The V call is TRBV7-6, the J call TRBJ2-5; D remains ambiguous. The germline V and J ends were trimmed by 2 bases and 7 bases, with 14 bases remaining between them. From germline, CDR1 is SGHVS and CDR2 FNYEAQ. The CDR3 runs 14 residues. The DNA of the CDR3 is TGTGCCAGCAGCTTACCGCGTACCCCAGGGACCCAGTACTTC. This gives the protein CASSLPRTPGTQYF.

The genes are TRBV19 and TRBJ1-4, with D maybe TRBD1 (6 bases). Trimming removed 10 bases from V and 8 bases from J, with 20 bases in between. The germline V gene encodes CDR1 LNHDA and CDR2 SQIVND (reference sequence). The CDR3 loop spans 14 amino acids. The CDR3 here is CATQLGAGEEKLFF. CDR3 nucleotide sequence: TGTGCCACCCAACTCGGGGCAGGGGAAGAAAAACTGTTTTTT.

Remarks on this clone: Germline and junction disagree at one end, which may indicate a read error. The rearrangement links TRBV19 to TRBJ1-5; D is ambiguous. The V gene's germline CDR1 is LNHDA and CDR2 SQIVND (reference sequence). The CDR3 has 14 amino acids. CDR3 sequence reads: CANSAGGRGQPQHF. CDR3 in DNA: TGTGCCAATAGTGCAGGCGGGAGAGGTCAGCCCCAGCATTTT. Filled out from reference TRBV19 and TRBJ1-5, the complete variable domain reads DGGITQSPKYLFRKEGQNVTLSCEQNLNHDAMYWYRQDPGQGLRLIYYSQIVNDFQKGDIAEGYSVSREKKESFPLTVTSAQKNPTAFYLCANSAGGRGQPQHFGDGTRLSIL.

V gene TRBV7-6 combines with J gene TRBJ2-3; 10 nucleotides align to TRBD2. CDR3 length: 16 amino acids. V was clipped by 5 bases and J by 1 base; unmatched bases: 6. Germline V CDR1 and CDR2: SGHVS, FNYEAQ. The CDR3 DNA follows: TGTGCCAGCAGCCCCAGCGGGAGGGGGGGCACAGATACGCAGTATTTT. It codes for CASSPSGRGGTDTQYF.